A selection of T cell receptor beta chains follows, all from one sample in a study of cytomegalovirus exposure and HLA in healthy donors. Profiling relied on immunoSEQ multiplex PCR, and the TCRdb table lists in-frame clones only, not all of them. The sample shows 150,000 to 200,000 clones, roughly 73% of them seen only once. The material sequenced was PBMCs. Receptors were obtained from a woman in her twenties or thirties in good health and CMV-seronegative. Each CDR3 is given with its conserved first and last residue. A D gene is named only where the DNA matches it firmly. Only part of the rows carry a size: once, few, many, or a class if the clone is expanded.

CDR3aa	CDR3nt	j_gene	len	v_gene	abundance	d_gene
CASSTRDSGSGANVLTF	TGCGCCAGCAGCACTCGGGACAGTGGCTCTGGGGCCAACGTCCTGACTTTC	TRBJ2-6	17	TRBV4-1	-	TRBD1
CASSGGQAVFYNEQFF	TGTGCCAGCAGCGGCGGACAGGCCGTTTTTTACAATGAGCAGTTCTTC	TRBJ2-1	16	TRBV7-6	-	TRBD1
CATEQGGGEKLFF	TGTGCCACAGAACAGGGCGGGGGCGAAAAACTGTTTTTT	TRBJ1-4	13	TRBV19	-	-
CASSAETGGTGNTIYF	TGCGCCAGCAGTGCTGAGACAGGGGGAACTGGAAACACCATATATTTT	TRBJ1-3	16	TRBV10-1	-	TRBD1
CASSLRGWGHEQYF	TGTGCCAGCAGTTTAAGGGGGTGGGGGCACGAGCAGTACTTC	TRBJ2-7	14	TRBV27	few	-
CASSLVGDRAVGYTF	TGTGCCAGCAGCTTGGTAGGGGACAGGGCGGTTGGCTACACCTTC	TRBJ1-2	15	TRBV5-6	-	TRBD1
CASSTFFRGDTEAFF	TGTGCCAGCAGTACATTCTTCAGGGGGGACACTGAAGCTTTCTTT	TRBJ1-1	15	TRBV6-1	few	TRBD1
CASSPRTSGSIDEQFF	TGTGCCAGCAGCCCTCGGACTAGCGGGAGTATCGATGAGCAGTTCTTC	TRBJ2-1	16	TRBV5-8	-	TRBD2
CSVEDRVAGGLETQYF	TGCAGCGTTGAAGATCGGGTAGCGGGAGGGTTGGAGACCCAGTACTTC	TRBJ2-5	16	TRBV29-1	few	TRBD2
CASSGGLGSANEQFF	TGTGCCAGCAGTGGGGGACTAGGATCCGCCAACGAGCAGTTCTTC	TRBJ2-1	15	TRBV6-1	few	TRBD2
CASSQDVSGLSTDTQYF	TGCGCCAGCAGCCAAGATGTTTCGGGTCTTAGCACAGATACGCAGTATTTT	TRBJ2-3	17	TRBV4-3	-	-
CASSFKIGSADTQYF	TGTGCCAGCAGCTTTAAGATAGGGAGCGCAGATACGCAGTATTTT	TRBJ2-3	15	TRBV5-4	-	-
CASSLAWEATNYGYTF	TGTGCCAGCAGCTTGGCCTGGGAGGCTACTAACTATGGCTACACCTTC	TRBJ1-2	16	TRBV5-6	few	-
CASNQKTSRRGTQYF	TGCGCCAGCAACCAGAAGACTAGCCGGAGGGGGACCCAGTACTTC	TRBJ2-5	15	TRBV10-1	once	TRBD2
CASSLKPGQVYEQYF	TGTGCCAGCAGTTTAAAACCGGGACAGGTCTACGAGCAGTACTTC	TRBJ2-7	15	TRBV27	-	TRBD1
CASSSLGTGIEEAFF	TGTGCCAGCAGTTCCCTCGGGACAGGGATAGAGGAAGCTTTCTTT	TRBJ1-1	15	TRBV6-5	-	TRBD1
CASPGSSYNEQFF	TGTGCCAGCCCAGGCAGCTCCTACAATGAGCAGTTCTTC	TRBJ2-1	13	TRBV2	-	-
CASSSRQGNQPQHF	TGTGCCAGCAGCTCCCGACAGGGGAATCAGCCCCAGCATTTT	TRBJ1-5	14	TRBV7-2	-	TRBD1
CASSRLPSDEQFF	TGCGCCAGCAGCCGACTGCCAAGCGATGAGCAGTTCTTC	TRBJ2-1	13	TRBV5-1	-	-
CASSFGLSSYNEQFF	TGTGCCAGCAGCTTCGGACTAAGCTCCTACAATGAGCAGTTCTTC	TRBJ2-1	15	TRBV7-9	-	-
CASHRTGAVSYEQYF	TGTGCCAGCCATAGAACAGGGGCAGTCTCCTACGAGCAGTACTTC	TRBJ2-7	15	TRBV6-1	-	TRBD1
CASSPRGQLGYEQYF	TGTGCCAGCAGCCCCCGCGGTCAGTTAGGCTACGAGCAGTACTTC	TRBJ2-7	15	TRBV6-5	few	-
CSVEGDSAESYEQYF	TGCAGCGTTGAGGGTGACAGCGCCGAGTCCTACGAGCAGTACTTC	TRBJ2-7	15	TRBV29-1	few	-
CAISDVLGGGHSRETQYF	TGTGCCATCAGTGATGTTTTAGGCGGGGGCCATAGCCGGGAGACCCAGTACTTC	TRBJ2-5	18	TRBV10-3	-	-
CASSLGPGGGTEAFF	TGCGCCAGCAGCTTGGGGCCGGGGGGAGGCACTGAAGCTTTCTTT	TRBJ1-1	15	TRBV5-1	-	-
CASSLGQGAYEQYF	TGTGCCAGCAGCTTAGGACAGGGGGCTTACGAGCAGTACTTC	TRBJ2-7	14	TRBV11-2	few	TRBD1
CASSRDRVSYEQYF	TGTGCCAGCAGCCGGGACAGGGTGTCCTACGAGCAGTACTTC	TRBJ2-7	14	TRBV6-5	-	TRBD1
CASSLQGSTNQPQHF	TGTGCCAGCAGCTTACAGGGGTCCACCAATCAGCCCCAGCATTTT	TRBJ1-5	15	TRBV7-8	-	-
CASSDLAGIADTQYF	TGTGCCAGCAGTGATCTAGCGGGGATCGCAGATACGCAGTATTTT	TRBJ2-3	15	TRBV2	-	TRBD2
CASSQDRVNTEAFF	TGTGCCAGCAGCCAAGATCGTGTGAACACTGAAGCTTTCTTT	TRBJ1-1	14	TRBV14	-	-
CASSVAGGQETQYF	TGTGCCAGCAGCGTAGCGGGGGGGCAAGAGACCCAGTACTTC	TRBJ2-5	14	TRBV9	-	TRBD2
CASSVKAGVSLEQFF	TGTGCCAGCAGCGTAAAGGCGGGAGTATCACTTGAGCAGTTCTTC	TRBJ2-1	15	TRBV9	-	TRBD2
CASSQASVAGGPRETQYF	TGTGCCAGCTCACAGGCCTCTGTCGCAGGAGGGCCCCGGGAGACCCAGTACTTC	TRBJ2-5	18	TRBV18	-	-
CASSPGGGSYEQYF	TGTGCCAGCAGCCCTGGCGGGGGATCCTACGAGCAGTACTTC	TRBJ2-7	14	TRBV4-2	-	TRBD2
CASSLGLAGANVLTF	TGTGCCAGCAGCTTGGGACTAGCTGGGGCCAACGTCCTGACTTTC	TRBJ2-6	15	TRBV7-9	-	TRBD2